This is a list of T cell receptor beta chains from one sample in a study of a mutant IDH1 vaccine in newly diagnosed glioma. These TCRs are of unknown antigen specificity. This table comes from immunoSEQ multiplex PCR, and its TCRdb copy is limited to in-frame clones, with some not included. The sample records about 60,000 clones, under 85% being singletons. The source material was PBMCs, sampled from a glioma patient whose treatment included an IDH1 peptide vaccine. The receptors were gathered from a woman aged 45-65 years with glioma. The CDR3 runs from the conserved cysteine through the conserved F or W. A D gene is named only where the DNA matches it firmly. Clone size is stated in some rows and not others, as once, few, many or a class when expanded.

d_gene	v_gene	abundance	j_gene	CDR3nt	CDR3aa
TRBD1	TRBV5-1	few	TRBJ2-3	TGCGCCAGCAGCTCCTCGGGACAGATCACAGATACGCAGTATTTT	CASSSSGQITDTQYF
TRBD2	TRBV6-1	-	TRBJ2-7	TGTGCCAGCAGTGATGGTCTAGCGGGGTCTCTACAGAAGTACGAGCAGTACTTC	CASSDGLAGSLQKYEQYF
TRBD1	TRBV28	-	TRBJ2-5	TGTGCCAGCAGGGAGGACAGGGGGAGAGAGACCCAGTACTTC	CASREDRGRETQYF
TRBD2	TRBV7-8	-	TRBJ2-5	TGTGCCAGCAGCTTAGTGGGTTTTAGCGGGGGGAAGACCCAGTACTTC	CASSLVGFSGGKTQYF
TRBD1	TRBV10-1	-	TRBJ1-1	TGCGCCAGCAGGGGACAGGGCAAGGCTGAAGCTTTCTTT	CASRGQGKAEAFF
-	TRBV10-3	once	TRBJ2-3	TGTGCCATCAGTGAGTCGATCGGGGCTACGCAGTATTTT	CAISESIGATQYF
TRBD1	TRBV5-1	-	TRBJ1-4	TGCGCCAGCAGCTCTACAGGGGGGTCTAATGAAAAACTGTTTTTT	CASSSTGGSNEKLFF
-	TRBV6-5	few	TRBJ1-2	TGTGCCAGCAGGGACGGACTCTATGGCTACACCTTC	CASRDGLYGYTF
-	TRBV19	once	TRBJ1-3	TGTGCCAGTAGTATAGCCCTGAGCTCTGGAAACACCATATATTTT	CASSIALSSGNTIYF
-	TRBV6-5	-	TRBJ1-2	TGTGCCAGCAGTTGGCAGGGAGGCTACACCTTC	CASSWQGGYTF
-	TRBV5-5	-	TRBJ1-2	TGTGCCAGCAGCTTGGTGCAGGGGAGTAACTATGGCTACACCTTC	CASSLVQGSNYGYTF
-	TRBV10-3	-	TRBJ1-1	TGTGCCATCAGTGAATCTCGGGACACTAAAGTGAACACTGAAGCTTTCTTT	CAISESRDTKVNTEAFF
-	TRBV10-3	-	TRBJ2-2	TGTGCCATCAGTGAGTTAGCTGGGGAGCTGTTTTTT	CAISELAGELFF
-	TRBV9	-	TRBJ2-7	TGTGACAACTCCTACGAGCAGTACTTC	CDNSYEQYF
TRBD1	TRBV7-2	-	TRBJ1-2	TGTGCCAGCGTCTTGACGGGACAGGGAAACTATGGCTACACCTTC	CASVLTGQGNYGYTF
-	TRBV21-1	-	TRBJ1-2	TGTGCCAGCAGCAAAGTTAGGAGGGGGGCGCGGGGCTACACCTTC	CASSKVRRGARGYTF
TRBD2	TRBV29-1	-	TRBJ2-3	TGCAGCGTTGAGAGCGGGGGGGGCTGGACAGATACGCAGTATTTT	CSVESGGGWTDTQYF
-	TRBV7-6	once	TRBJ1-1	TGTGCCAGCAGCTTAATTGCCCGTCGGGGGAGGGAGGACACTGAAGCTTTCTTT	CASSLIARRGREDTEAFF
-	TRBV19	-	TRBJ1-2	TGTGCCAGTAGTTTTTGGAGTGGCTACACCTTC	CASSFWSGYTF
-	TRBV18	-	TRBJ2-7	TGTGCTTCCGGGACATCGGGTCGGGAGCAGTACTTC	CASGTSGREQYF
-	TRBV14	-	TRBJ2-7	TGTGCCAGCAGCCTCCGCGAGCAGTACTTC	CASSLREQYF
TRBD1	TRBV30	-	TRBJ2-7	TGTGCCTGGAGTGTACAGGGGTCCTCCCACGAGCAGTACTTC	CAWSVQGSSHEQYF
-	TRBV6-5	-	TRBJ1-5	TGTGCCAGCAGTGTAGGGAATAGCAATCAGCCCCAGCATTTT	CASSVGNSNQPQHF
-	TRBV5-4	-	TRBJ1-2	TGTGCCAGCAGCTCCGGTGTCCAGGTGAACTATGGCTACACCTTC	CASSSGVQVNYGYTF
-	TRBV7-2	-	TRBJ2-7	TGTGCCAGCAGCTTAGAAATCGGCGAGCAGTACTTC	CASSLEIGEQYF
TRBD2	TRBV19	-	TRBJ2-3	TGTGCCACCAACGACGGGGGGGGCACAGATACGCAGTATTTT	CATNDGGGTDTQYF
-	TRBV11-2	many	TRBJ1-6	TGTGCCAGCAGCACCCAGACAGGCCCTTATTCACCCCTCCACTTT	CASSTQTGPYSPLHF
-	TRBV18	-	TRBJ1-1	TGTGCCAGCTCACCACCGGAGGCAGGGCTGACTGAAGCTTTCTTT	CASSPPEAGLTEAFF
TRBD1	TRBV7-9	few	TRBJ1-6	TGTGCCAGCAGCCTCGGGACAGGCATGGGATCACCCCTCCACTTT	CASSLGTGMGSPLHF
-	TRBV10-3	-	TRBJ1-1	TGTGCCATTGGTCCCCAGGGCACTGAAGCTTTCTTT	CAIGPQGTEAFF
-	TRBV4-3	-	TRBJ2-2	TGCGCCAGCAGCCAGACGGGACAGAACACCGGGGAGCTGTTTTTT	CASSQTGQNTGELFF